This T cell receptor (beta chain) was found in a study of T cell changes during pregnancy in multiple sclerosis. The V gene's germline CDR1 is KGHSH and CDR2 LQKENI. The CDR3 extends over 12 amino acids. Deletions cut 3 bases from V and 5 bases from J, with 7 bases between. Here immunoSEQ multiplex PCR was the method, and the copy in TCRdb shows in-frame clones only, minus some. The profile shows some 26,000 clones, roughly nine tenths of them singletons. This receptor was identified in a female donor in good health, enrolled as a control in a pregnancy study. The chain has TRBV18 and TRBJ2-5; no firm D call. Sequenced material: CD4+ T cells from peripheral blood mononuclear cells, taken in the first trimester of pregnancy. CDR3 sequence: CASSPLSETQYF. As DNA, the CDR3 is TGTGCCAGCTCACCCCTATCCGAGACCCAGTACTTC. The whole variable domain, filled in from reference TRBV18 and TRBJ2-5, reads NAGVMQNPRHLVRRRGQEARLRCSPMKGHSHVYWYRQLPEEGLKFMVYLQKENIIDESGMPKERFSAEFPKEGPSILRIQQVVRGDSAAYFCASSPLSETQYFGPGTRLLVL.